The 21 T cell receptor beta chains reported below all come from one sample, sequenced in a study of cytotoxic CD8 clonotypes in ibrutinib-treated CLL. Profiled with immunoSEQ multiplex PCR; TCRdb holds only in-frame clones, not every one. This sample has 150,000 to 200,000 clones, with more than 70% found just once. This sample comprised PBMCs, obtained at disease progression, from a patient treated with ibrutinib. The receptor source for this set is a human donor with chronic lymphocytic leukemia.

This chain links TRBV29-1 with TRBJ2-3, with D tentatively TRBD2 (5 bases). Trimming pared 3 bases from V and 4 bases from J, leaving 14 bases between. The V gene's germline CDR1 is SQVTM and CDR2 ANQGSEA. CDR3 length equals 14 residues. The CDR3 region has the DNA TGCAGCGTTGACTCGCAGGAGGTGGCAGATACGCAGTATTTT. It codes for CSVDSQEVADTQYF.

The chain combines TRBV4-2 with TRBJ1-2; unclear D gene. The CDR3 consists of 13 residues. The germline CDR1 and CDR2 sequences are LGHNA and YNFKEQ. Trimming left V 0 bases short and J 6 bases short, with 8 bases between. CDR3 sequence (DNA): TGTGCCAGCAGCCAAGATAGGGCAGATGGCTACACCTTC. Residues: CASSQDRADGYTF.

The chain carries TRBV11-1 and TRBJ1-2, with no clear D. This CDR3 comprises 14 residues. Between the trimmed V and J ends, which lost 1 base and 4 bases, there was a span of 10 bases. The germline V gene has CDR1 SGHAT and CDR2 FQDESV (reference sequence). The chain's CDR3 is CASSLESGFYGYTF. Written as DNA, the CDR3 is TGTGCCAGCAGCTTAGAGTCCGGATTCTATGGCTACACCTTC.

In this sample, this clone turned up once. The chain has TRBV18 and TRBJ2-1, with unresolved D. This CDR3 spans 14 amino acids. Looked up from germline, CDR1 is KGHSH and CDR2 is LQKENI. Trimming left V 1 base short and J 5 bases short, with 9 bases between. The CDR3 here is CASSPLSRDNEQFF. CDR3 nucleotide sequence: TGTGCCAGCTCACCACTCAGCCGGGACAATGAGCAGTTCTTC.

The CDR3 bases are TGCGCCAGCAGCCACGGTAGGAATCAGCCCCAGCATTTT. Translating gives CASSHGRNQPQHF. This chain uses TRBV4-3 with TRBJ1-5, with unresolved D. CDR1 LGHNA and CDR2 YSLEER come from the germline V gene. V lost 3 bases and J 4 bases, leaving 7 bases between the germline ends. This CDR3 is 13 amino acids long.

J is TRBJ1-1 and V is TRBV6-5; D is unresolved. The V end lost 2 bases, the J end lost 5 bases, and 9 bases lay between the germline ends. The CDR3 runs 13 residues. Looked up from germline, CDR1 is MNHEY and CDR2 is SVGAGI. CDR3 bases: TGTGCCAGCAGTTACCTCAGTAAGACTGAAGCTTTCTTT. Protein product: CASSYLSKTEAFF.

The genes are TRBV28 and TRBJ2-7, with 13 bases matching TRBD2. The germline V gene encodes CDR1 MDHEN and CDR2 SYDVKM. The length of the CDR3 is 18 residues. V gave up 7 bases and J gave up 0 bases; unmatched junction bases: 12. The CDR3 loop is CASIYRTSGSPSSYEQYF. CDR3 in DNA: TGTGCCAGCATCTACCGGACTAGCGGGAGCCCCAGCTCCTACGAGCAGTACTTC.

V is TRBV5-1 and J is TRBJ1-4; a weak D match, TRBD1 (5 bases). V was trimmed by 2 bases and J by 1 base, leaving 6 bases between them. The CDR3 contains 14 residues. CDR1 is SGHRS and CDR2 is YFSETQ in the germline V gene. The CDR3 region has the DNA TGCGCCAGCAGCTTTGGGGGAACTAATGAAAAACTGTTTTTT. Translated, it gives CASSFGGTNEKLFF. The full variable domain, with the rest looked up from reference TRBV5-1 and TRBJ1-4, is KAGVTQTPRYLIKTRGQQVTLSCSPISGHRSVSWYQQTPGQGLQFLFEYFSETQRNKGNFPGRFSGRQFSNSRSEMNVSTLELGDSALYLCASSFGGTNEKLFFGSGTQLSVL.

The V gene is TRBV28, the J gene TRBJ1-5; D is unresolved. With 4 bases removed from V and 0 bases from J, the gap between germline ends came to 13 bases. CDR1 and CDR2 (germline): MDHEN, SYDVKM. The CDR3 runs to 16 residues. The CDR3 DNA sequence: TGTGCCAGCAGTTATACCCCACAGAGTAGCAATCAGCCCCAGCATTTT. Protein product: CASSYTPQSSNQPQHF.

The chain joins TRBV7-8 to TRBJ2-1; D perhaps matches TRBD2 (5 bases). V was shortened by 1 base and J by 9 bases, with 13 bases between the two germline ends. CDR3 length equals 14 residues. Germline CDR1 SGHVS, CDR2 FQNEAQ. The CDR3 nucleotides read TGTGCCAGCAGCTTAGGAAGGATGAGCGGTGAGCAGTTCTTC. This sequence encodes CASSLGRMSGEQFF.

The chain couples TRBV5-8 to TRBJ1-2; tentatively, D is TRBD1 (5 bases). Germline V gene lookup returns CDR1 SGHTS and CDR2 YDEGEE. The CDR3 contains 13 residues. V was shortened by 2 bases and J by 10 bases, with 15 bases between the two germline ends. CDR3 nucleotides: TGTGCCAGCAGCTTCGACAGCAGCCGAGTCTACACCTTC. This encodes CASSFDSSRVYTF.

The chain is built from TRBV5-4 and TRBJ2-7; TRBD1 matches at 11 bases. V lost 7 bases, J lost 0 bases, and 6 bases stayed unmatched. CDR1 and CDR2 (germline): SGHNT, YYREEE (reference sequence). The CDR3 spans 15 residues. Written as DNA, the CDR3 is TGTGCCAGCCACGTAGGACAGGGGGCCTCCTACGAGCAGTACTTC. Its translation is CASHVGQGASYEQYF.

This clone was recorded once. The genes are TRBV10-3 and TRBJ2-7, with a possible D match to TRBD2 (5 bases). There are 14 residues in the CDR3. V lost 5 bases, J lost 0 bases, and 11 bases lay in between. Germline values: CDR1 ENHRY, CDR2 SYGVKD. CDR3 sequence (DNA): TGTGCCATCAGTTTCCTAGAGGGCTCCTACGAGCAGTACTTC. Protein sequence: CAISFLEGSYEQYF.

J is TRBJ2-7 and V is TRBV5-1; 9 nucleotides line up with TRBD1. The CDR3 is 14 residues long. Trimming at V came to 4 bases and at J to 3 bases, leaving 5 bases not matched to a gene. Germline V CDR1 and CDR2: SGHRS, YFSETQ. Here the CDR3 reads CASSAGQGDYEQYF. The CDR3 nucleotides read TGCGCCAGCAGCGCGGGACAGGGTGACTACGAGCAGTACTTC.

The gene calls are TRBV5-1 and TRBJ2-1; TRBD2 is a possible D gene (6 bases). CDR1 SGHRS and CDR2 YFSETQ come from the germline V gene. This CDR3 contains 13 residues. V gave up 0 bases and J gave up 8 bases, with 9 bases separating them. CDR3 protein: CASSLVRDYEQFF. The DNA of the CDR3 is TGCGCCAGCAGCTTGGTCAGGGACTATGAGCAGTTCTTC.

This clone has only a few counts. This chain uses TRBV7-3 with TRBJ2-5, with D perhaps TRBD1 (6 bases). The CDR3 contains 14 residues. V lost 3 bases to trimming and J lost 4 bases, with 12 bases between them. CDR1 is SGHTA, CDR2 FQGTGA, per germline. The CDR3 sequence is CASSFRLGAETQYF. In DNA form, the CDR3 reads TGTGCCAGCAGCTTCCGATTGGGGGCAGAGACCCAGTACTTC.

This clone has only a few counts. The genes are TRBV19 and TRBJ2-2; D tentatively reads TRBD1 or TRBD2 (6 bases each). V was cut by 2 bases and J by 7 bases, with 14 bases left in between. The CDR3 runs to 15 residues. CDR1 LNHDA and CDR2 SQIVND come from the germline V gene (reference sequence). The CDR3 nucleotides are TGTGCCAGTAGTATAAATCCGGGGGCAGGCGGGGAGCTGTTTTTT. Its protein product is CASSINPGAGGELFF. Full variable domain (rest looked up from reference TRBV19 and TRBJ2-2): DGGITQSPKYLFRKEGQNVTLSCEQNLNHDAMYWYRQDPGQGLRLIYYSQIVNDFQKGDIAEGYSVSREKKESFPLTVTSAQKNPTAFYLCASSINPGAGGELFFGEGSRLTVL.

The chain combines TRBV9 with TRBJ2-2; TRBD2 agrees at 7 bases. Trimming cost V 4 bases and J 1 base; bases outside gene matches: 7. This CDR3 region has 16 residues. Germline CDR1 is SGDLS and CDR2 is YYNGEE. The CDR3: CASSQTGGRNTGELFF. Here the CDR3 DNA reads TGTGCCAGCAGCCAAACGGGCGGGAGGAACACCGGGGAGCTGTTTTTT.

The rearrangement joins TRBV28 to TRBJ1-2; weak D call: TRBD1 (6 bases). The V end was cut by 6 bases, the J end by 6 bases, with 29 bases between. Germline V gene sequence: CDR1 MDHEN, CDR2 SYDVKM. The CDR3 is 18 amino acids. The CDR3 sequence is CASRSLEGGREKRDGYTF. The CDR3 bases are TGTGCCAGCAGATCCCTAGAGGGGGGGAGGGAGAAAAGAGATGGCTACACCTTC.

The CDR3 bases are TGCGCCAGCAGCTTGGAGCTGGGTTCCTACGAGCAGTACTTC. Translation gives CASSLELGSYEQYF. This chain uses TRBV5-1 with TRBJ2-7, with D hard to call. Trimming took off 0 bases at V and 1 base at J, with 8 bases between the two ends. Germline values: CDR1 SGHRS, CDR2 YFSETQ. This CDR3 spans 14 amino acids. Full variable domain (missing parts from reference TRBV5-1 and TRBJ2-7): KAGVTQTPRYLIKTRGQQVTLSCSPISGHRSVSWYQQTPGQGLQFLFEYFSETQRNKGNFPGRFSGRQFSNSRSEMNVSTLELGDSALYLCASSLELGSYEQYFGPGTRLTVT.

The V gene is TRBV18, the J gene TRBJ2-7; TRBD1 matches 9 bases. Losses at the gene ends were 5 bases for V and 0 bases for J; bases not matched to a gene: 8. CDR1 and CDR2 (germline): KGHSH, LQKENI. The CDR3 runs to 16 residues. The CDR3 DNA follows: TGTGCCAGCTCAGGTACCGGGACAGGGAGCTCCTACGAGCAGTACTTC. The encoded protein is CASSGTGTGSSYEQYF.